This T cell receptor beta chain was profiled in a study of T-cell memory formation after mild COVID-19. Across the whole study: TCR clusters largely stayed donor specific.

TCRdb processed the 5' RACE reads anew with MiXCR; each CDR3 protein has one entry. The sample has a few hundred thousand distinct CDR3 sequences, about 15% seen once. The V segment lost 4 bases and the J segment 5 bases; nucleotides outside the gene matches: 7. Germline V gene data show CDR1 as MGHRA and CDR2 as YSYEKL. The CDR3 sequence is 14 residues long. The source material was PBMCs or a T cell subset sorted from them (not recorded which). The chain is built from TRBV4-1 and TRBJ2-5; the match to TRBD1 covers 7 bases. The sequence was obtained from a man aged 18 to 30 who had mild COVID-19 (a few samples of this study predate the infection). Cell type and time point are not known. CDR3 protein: CASSRRQGDETQYF. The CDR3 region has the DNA TGCGCCAGCAGCCGCCGACAGGGAGATGAGACCCAGTACTTC.